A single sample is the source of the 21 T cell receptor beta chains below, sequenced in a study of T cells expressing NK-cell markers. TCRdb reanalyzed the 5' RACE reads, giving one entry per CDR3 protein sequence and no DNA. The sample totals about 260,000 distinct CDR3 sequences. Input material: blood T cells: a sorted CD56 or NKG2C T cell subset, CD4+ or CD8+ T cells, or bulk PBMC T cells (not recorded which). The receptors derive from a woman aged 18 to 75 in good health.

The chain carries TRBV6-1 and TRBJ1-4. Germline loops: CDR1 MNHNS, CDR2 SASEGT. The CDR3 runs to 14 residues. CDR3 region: CASSTPGGSEKLFF.

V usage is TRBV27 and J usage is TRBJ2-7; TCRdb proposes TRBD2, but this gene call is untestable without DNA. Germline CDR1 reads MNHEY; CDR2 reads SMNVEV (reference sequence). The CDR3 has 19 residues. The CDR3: CASSNFRDLLAGGSYEQYF.

The CDR3 protein is CASSRQGGDYEQYF. V gene TRBV25-1 combines with J gene TRBJ2-7; without DNA, the TCRdb call of TRBD1 cannot be checked. This CDR3 has 14 amino acids. CDR1 and CDR2 from the germline V gene are MGHDK and SYGVNS.

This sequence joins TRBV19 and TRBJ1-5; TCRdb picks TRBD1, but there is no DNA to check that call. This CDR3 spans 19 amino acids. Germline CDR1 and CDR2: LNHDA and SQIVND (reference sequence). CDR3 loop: CASSISWGQGGRSNQPQHF.

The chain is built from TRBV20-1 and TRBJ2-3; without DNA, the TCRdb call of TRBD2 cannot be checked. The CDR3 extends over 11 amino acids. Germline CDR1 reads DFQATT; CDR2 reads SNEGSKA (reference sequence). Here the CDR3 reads CSGRGTDTQYF.

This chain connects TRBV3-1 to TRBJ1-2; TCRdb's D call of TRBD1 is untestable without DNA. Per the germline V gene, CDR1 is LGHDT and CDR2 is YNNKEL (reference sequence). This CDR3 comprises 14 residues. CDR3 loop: CASSVPGINYGYTF.

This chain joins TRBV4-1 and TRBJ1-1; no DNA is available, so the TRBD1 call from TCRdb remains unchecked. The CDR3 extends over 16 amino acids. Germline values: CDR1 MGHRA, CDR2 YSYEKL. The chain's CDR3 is CASSPPGIPGRTEAFF.

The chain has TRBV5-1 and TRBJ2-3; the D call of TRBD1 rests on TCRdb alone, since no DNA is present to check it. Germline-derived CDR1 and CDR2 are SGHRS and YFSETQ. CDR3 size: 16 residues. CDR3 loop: CASSLAPGQGVDTQYF. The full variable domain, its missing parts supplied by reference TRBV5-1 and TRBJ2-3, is KAGVTQTPRYLIKTRGQQVTLSCSPISGHRSVSWYQQTPGQGLQFLFEYFSETQRNKGNFPGRFSGRQFSNSRSEMNVSTLELGDSALYLCASSLAPGQGVDTQYFGPGTRLTVL.

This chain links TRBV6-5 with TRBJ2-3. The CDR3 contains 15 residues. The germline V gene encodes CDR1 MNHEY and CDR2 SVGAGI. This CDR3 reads CASSYSGLTADTQYF.

This CDR3 reads CASSLDFQVNTEAFF. J is TRBJ1-1 and V is TRBV5-1. CDR3 size: 15 residues. The germline V gene has CDR1 SGHRS and CDR2 YFSETQ.

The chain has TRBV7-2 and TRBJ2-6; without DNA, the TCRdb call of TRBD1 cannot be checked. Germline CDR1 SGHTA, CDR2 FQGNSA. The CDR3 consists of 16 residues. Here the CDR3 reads CASSLGAGAGANVLTF.

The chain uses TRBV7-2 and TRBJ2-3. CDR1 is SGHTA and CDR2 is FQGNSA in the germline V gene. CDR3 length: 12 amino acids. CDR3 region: CASRGIPDTQYF.

The CDR3 sequence: CASSLKGRPYNEQFF. V and J are TRBV5-6 and TRBJ2-1; TCRdb's D call of TRBD1 is untestable without DNA. CDR1 is SGHDT, CDR2 YYEEEE, per germline. The CDR3 is made up of 15 amino acids.

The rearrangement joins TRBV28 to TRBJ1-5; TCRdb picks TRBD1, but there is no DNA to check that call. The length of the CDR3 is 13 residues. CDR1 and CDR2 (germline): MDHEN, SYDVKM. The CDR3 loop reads CASSPEGVQPQHF.

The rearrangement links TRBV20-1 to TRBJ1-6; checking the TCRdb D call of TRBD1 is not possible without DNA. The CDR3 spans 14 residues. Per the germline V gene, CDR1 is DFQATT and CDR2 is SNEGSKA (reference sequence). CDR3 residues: CSASSSRGNSPLHF.

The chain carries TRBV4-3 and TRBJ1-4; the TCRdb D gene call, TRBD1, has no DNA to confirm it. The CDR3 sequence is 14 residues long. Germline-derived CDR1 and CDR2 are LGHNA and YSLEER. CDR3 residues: CASSPRQGIEKLFF.

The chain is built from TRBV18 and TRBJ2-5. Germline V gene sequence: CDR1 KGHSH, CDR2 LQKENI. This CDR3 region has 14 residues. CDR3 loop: CASSQSNSQETQYF. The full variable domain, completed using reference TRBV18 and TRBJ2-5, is NAGVMQNPRHLVRRRGQEARLRCSPMKGHSHVYWYRQLPEEGLKFMVYLQKENIIDESGMPKERFSAEFPKEGPSILRIQQVVRGDSAAYFCASSQSNSQETQYFGPGTRLLVL.

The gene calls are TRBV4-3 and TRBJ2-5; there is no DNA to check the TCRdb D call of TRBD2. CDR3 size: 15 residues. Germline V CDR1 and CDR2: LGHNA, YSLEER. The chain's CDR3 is CASSQNPRGGETQYF.

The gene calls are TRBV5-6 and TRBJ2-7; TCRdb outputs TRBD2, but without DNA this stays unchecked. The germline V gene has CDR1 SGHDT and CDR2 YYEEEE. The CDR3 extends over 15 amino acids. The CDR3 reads CASSTRTSGGLEQYF.

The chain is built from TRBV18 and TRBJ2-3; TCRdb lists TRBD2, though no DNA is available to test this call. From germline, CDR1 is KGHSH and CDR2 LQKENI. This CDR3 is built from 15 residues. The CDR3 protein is CASSPFSGQGDTQYF.

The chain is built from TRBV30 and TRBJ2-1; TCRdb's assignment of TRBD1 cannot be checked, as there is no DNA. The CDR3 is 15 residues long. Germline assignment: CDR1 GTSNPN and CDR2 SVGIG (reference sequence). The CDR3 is CAWSGRDRGYNEQFF.